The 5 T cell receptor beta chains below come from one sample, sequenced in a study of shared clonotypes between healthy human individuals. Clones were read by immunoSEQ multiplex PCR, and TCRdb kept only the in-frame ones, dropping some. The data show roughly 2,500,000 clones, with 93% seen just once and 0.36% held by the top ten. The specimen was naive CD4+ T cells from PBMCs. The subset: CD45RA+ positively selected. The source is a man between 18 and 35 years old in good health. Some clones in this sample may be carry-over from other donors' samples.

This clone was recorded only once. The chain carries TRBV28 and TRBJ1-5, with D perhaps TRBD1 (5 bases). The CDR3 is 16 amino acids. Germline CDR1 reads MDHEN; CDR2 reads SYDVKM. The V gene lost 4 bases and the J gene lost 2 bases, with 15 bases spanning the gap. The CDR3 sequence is CASSSPSGAGNQPQHF. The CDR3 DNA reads TGTGCCAGCAGTTCCCCCAGTGGGGCCGGCAATCAGCCCCAGCATTTT. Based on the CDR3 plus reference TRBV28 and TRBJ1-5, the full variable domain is DVKVTQSSRYLVKRTGEKVFLECVQDMDHENMFWYRQDPGLGLRLIYFSYDVKMKEKGDIPEGYSVSREKKERFSLILESASTNQTSMYLCASSSPSGAGNQPQHFGDGTRLSIL.

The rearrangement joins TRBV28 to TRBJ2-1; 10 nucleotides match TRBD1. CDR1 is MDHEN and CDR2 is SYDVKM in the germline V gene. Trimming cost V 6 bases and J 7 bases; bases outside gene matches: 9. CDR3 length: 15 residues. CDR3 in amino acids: CASRSDRGLRNEQFF. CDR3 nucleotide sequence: TGTGCCAGCAGATCTGACAGGGGGCTAAGGAATGAGCAGTTCTTC.

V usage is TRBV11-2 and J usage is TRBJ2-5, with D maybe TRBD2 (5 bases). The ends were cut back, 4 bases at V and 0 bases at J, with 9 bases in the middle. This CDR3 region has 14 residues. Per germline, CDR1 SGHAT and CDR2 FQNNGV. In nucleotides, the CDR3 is TGTGCCAGCAGCTCGGGATCGTACCAAGAGACCCAGTACTTC. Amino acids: CASSSGSYQETQYF.

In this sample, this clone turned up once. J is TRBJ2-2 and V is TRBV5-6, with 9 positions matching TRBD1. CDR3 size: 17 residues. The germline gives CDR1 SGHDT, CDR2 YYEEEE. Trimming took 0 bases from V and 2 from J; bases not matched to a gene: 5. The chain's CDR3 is CASSLVRDRANTGELFF. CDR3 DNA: TGTGCCAGCAGCTTGGTCAGGGACAGGGCAAACACCGGGGAGCTGTTTTTT.

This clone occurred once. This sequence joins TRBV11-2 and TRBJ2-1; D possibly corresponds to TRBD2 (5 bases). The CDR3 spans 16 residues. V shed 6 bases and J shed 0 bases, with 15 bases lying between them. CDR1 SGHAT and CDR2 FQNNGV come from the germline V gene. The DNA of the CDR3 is TGTGCCAGCAGACCCGTCCGGGGAAGCTCCTACAATGAGCAGTTCTTC. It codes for CASRPVRGSSYNEQFF.